This T cell receptor (beta chain) was captured by sequencing in a study of tumor and adjacent non-tumor tissue in lung cancer. No cell sorting was done before RNA was extracted from the tissue. The CDR3 length is 13 residues. Details on this clonotype: The junction shows a germline mismatch at one end, possibly a read error.

TCRbeta libraries were built with three rounds of nested PCR, modified from ARM-PCR. TCRdb reprocessed the multiplex PCR reads with MiXCR, giving one entry per CDR3 protein. The profile shows about 110,000 distinct CDR3 sequences, around 82% of them singletons. The sequence was obtained from a man between 65 and 85 years old with non-small cell lung cancer. V usage is TRBV12-3 or TRBV12-4 and J usage is TRBJ1-2, with D unresolved. The sequencing input was lung tumor tissue. In nucleotides, the CDR3 is TGTGCCAACAGTTACGGGCCGAACTATGGCTACACCTTC. It specifies CANSYGPNYGYTF.